The clone carrying this T cell receptor beta chain has a handful of counts. Its antigen is unidentified. The read stops 3 residues short of the end of the CDR3; the missing end is completed from the germline J gene. No CVID subject was ill or on immunomodulatory drugs when sampled. Heparinized whole blood, roughly 4.5 to 9 ml, came from each donor. The sample originates from a study of T cell clonality in common variable immunodeficiency. CDR1 and CDR2 (germline): KGHSH, LQKENI. Trimming removed 4 bases at V and 3 bases at J, with 12 bases between. The CDR3 has 15 amino acids. Study-wide results and limits: Reportedly, TCR beta sequences from common variable immunodeficiency showed fewer deletions and N-nucleotide insertions.

The method was immunoSEQ multiplex PCR; TCRdb's version includes in-frame clones alone and lacks a portion of them. The sample offers approximately 17,000 clones and no singletons, the top ten holding roughly 14%. The chain carries TRBV18 and TRBJ2-2, with a possible D match to TRBD1 (5 bases). The origin of this receptor is a human donor with common variable immunodeficiency. Sequencing was done on a sample of peripheral blood mononuclear cells. The CDR3 sequence: CASSRGQHDTGELFF. CDR3 DNA, as far as it was read: TGTGCCAGCTCACGGGGCCAACATGACACCGGGGAG.